Each of the 19 T cell receptor beta chains below was sequenced from the same sample in a study of cytomegalovirus exposure and HLA in healthy donors. Using immunoSEQ multiplex PCR, the repertoire was profiled, and TCRdb retains in-frame clones only, with some absent. This repertoire shows 50,000 to 80,000 clones, roughly 91% found once; its top ten account for approximately 1.5%. Sample: PBMCs. The receptor set was obtained from a woman aged 18 to 35 in good health and CMV-seronegative.

This chain links TRBV9 with TRBJ1-1, with a possible D match to TRBD1 (6 bases). Germline loops: CDR1 SGDLS, CDR2 YYNGEE. The CDR3 totals 19 residues. V gave up 0 bases and J gave up 0 bases, with 21 bases separating them. The DNA of the CDR3 is TGTGCCAGCAGCGTAGTCTCCCCTAGCGGGGGGACAATGAACACTGAAGCTTTCTTT. It is translated as CASSVVSPSGGTMNTEAFF. The whole variable domain, filled in from reference TRBV9 and TRBJ1-1, reads DSGVTQTPKHLITATGQRVTLRCSPRSGDLSVYWYQQSLDQGLQFLIQYYNGEERAKGNILERFSAQQFPDLHSELNLSSLELGDSALYFCASSVVSPSGGTMNTEAFFGQGTRLTVV.

V and J are TRBV5-6 and TRBJ2-3; 14 bases fit TRBD2. Looked up from germline, CDR1 is SGHDT and CDR2 is YYEEEE. After removal of 4 bases from V and 5 bases from J, the junction contained 9 bases not matched to a gene. The CDR3 totals 17 residues. The CDR3 loop reads CASSARLAGGLGDTQYF. The CDR3 DNA reads TGTGCCAGCAGCGCCCGACTAGCGGGGGGGCTTGGAGATACGCAGTATTTT.

CDR3 residues: CASKPRTGFSYNSPLHF. In DNA, the CDR3 is TGCGCCAGCAAGCCTCGGACAGGGTTTTCTTATAATTCACCCCTCCACTTT. The chain carries TRBV5-1 and TRBJ1-6, with 8 positions matching TRBD1. Trimming removed 6 bases from V and 4 bases from J; junction bases left unmatched: 12. Germline values: CDR1 SGHRS, CDR2 YFSETQ. This CDR3 is 17 amino acids long.

This rearrangement joins TRBV7-3 to TRBJ2-1; TRBD2 matches 10 bases. The CDR3 loop spans 15 amino acids. The germline gives CDR1 SGHTA, CDR2 FQGTGA. Trimming cost V 1 base and J 3 bases; bases outside gene matches: 0. CDR3 sequence: CASSLIAGGYNEQFF. CDR3 coding DNA: TGTGCCAGCAGCTTAATAGCGGGAGGCTACAATGAGCAGTTCTTC.

V is TRBV10-1 and J is TRBJ2-7; weak D call: TRBD1 (6 bases). Trimming stripped 0 bases from V and 8 bases from J, with 17 bases between. Germline V gene sequence: CDR1 WNHNN, CDR2 SYGVQD (reference sequence). The CDR3 runs to 15 residues. The CDR3 protein is CASSESITQGFKQYF. The CDR3 DNA reads as TGCGCCAGCAGTGAGTCGATCACCCAGGGGTTTAAGCAGTACTTC.

The J gene is TRBJ2-4, the V gene TRBV2, with D maybe TRBD1 (5 bases). Germline loops: CDR1 SNHLY, CDR2 FYNNEI. There are 14 residues in the CDR3. The ends were cut back, 6 bases at V and 2 bases at J, with 11 bases in the middle. The CDR3 coding sequence is TGTGCCAGCAGACAAGACAGTTCCAAAAACATTCAGTACTTC. This sequence encodes CASRQDSSKNIQYF. The full variable domain, completed using reference TRBV2 and TRBJ2-4, is EPEVTQTPSHQVTQMGQEVILRCVPISNHLYFYWYRQILGQKVEFLVSFYNNEISEKSEIFDDQFSVERPDGSNFTLKIRSTKLEDSAMYFCASRQDSSKNIQYFGAGTRLSVL.

This chain uses TRBV7-9 with TRBJ2-5, with 7 nucleotides matching TRBD1. CDR3 length equals 15 residues. Losses at the gene ends were 1 base for V and 2 bases for J; bases not matched to a gene: 4. Germline V gene lookup returns CDR1 SEHNR and CDR2 FQNEAQ (reference sequence). The CDR3 loop reads CASSLGGTAQETQYF. The CDR3 DNA follows: TGTGCCAGCAGCTTAGGGGGGACAGCTCAAGAGACCCAGTACTTC.

V and J are TRBV5-1 and TRBJ2-5; perhaps TRBD2 as D (7 bases). The V end was cut by 0 bases, the J end by 7 bases, with 16 bases between. Germline CDR1 reads SGHRS; CDR2 reads YFSETQ. This CDR3 is 15 amino acids long. CDR3 sequence (DNA): TGCGCCAGCAGCTTGGGAGACGGGGGGCCGTGGACCCAGTACTTC. This codes for CASSLGDGGPWTQYF.

The chain combines TRBV2 with TRBJ2-5; the D is unclear. V was trimmed by 2 bases and J by 7 bases, leaving 11 bases between them. The germline CDR1 and CDR2 sequences are SNHLY and FYNNEI. This CDR3 is built from 13 residues. DNA for the CDR3: TGTGCCAGCAGTGAACGGTCCCGCGGGACCCAGTACTTC. Protein product: CASSERSRGTQYF.

The chain is built from TRBV4-1 and TRBJ2-5, with 8 bases that match TRBD2. Trimming took 4 bases from V and 8 from J; bases not matched to a gene: 15. CDR3 length: 16 residues. The V gene's germline CDR1 is MGHRA and CDR2 YSYEKL. CDR3 nucleotide sequence: TGCGCCAGCAGCCTAGGCAGCGGTAGCGGGGCCCCAACCCAGTACTTC. It encodes CASSLGSGSGAPTQYF.

DNA for the CDR3: TGTGCCAGCAGTTACCGGGGACAGGACGACTATGGCTACACCTTC. This translates into CASSYRGQDDYGYTF. The gene calls are TRBV6-5 and TRBJ1-2; 8 bases agree with TRBD1. This CDR3 has 15 residues. V dropped 2 bases and J dropped 3; count of bases not matched to a gene: 5. The germline CDR1 and CDR2 sequences are MNHEY and SVGAGI.

This chain uses TRBV28 with TRBJ1-2, with 10 bases lining up with TRBD1. This CDR3 contains 14 residues. Germline CDR1 MDHEN, CDR2 SYDVKM. J gave up 0 bases and V 6 bases, and 1 base lay outside the gene matches. The CDR3 protein is CASRGTGANYGYTF. The CDR3 DNA is TGTGCCAGCAGGGGGACAGGGGCTAACTATGGCTACACCTTC.

The chain combines TRBV5-1 with TRBJ2-1; 11 bases are shared with TRBD2. Per germline, CDR1 SGHRS and CDR2 YFSETQ. CDR3 size: 16 residues. Trimming removed 0 bases from V and 4 bases from J; junction bases left unmatched: 3. CDR3 amino acids: CASSLAGTSGYNEQFF. CDR3 bases: TGCGCCAGCAGCTTGGCCGGGACTAGCGGATACAATGAGCAGTTCTTC.

The chain has TRBV5-1 and TRBJ1-4, with D unclear. The CDR3 consists of 14 residues. CDR1 and CDR2 from the germline V gene are SGHRS and YFSETQ. Trimming stripped 4 bases from V and 3 bases from J, with 10 bases between. The CDR3 protein is CASSPGSANEKLFF. CDR3 bases: TGCGCCAGCAGCCCGGGGTCAGCTAATGAAAAACTGTTTTTT.

The J gene is TRBJ2-7, the V gene TRBV7-2; no clear D gene. CDR3 size: 15 residues. Germline V lookup: CDR1 SGHTA, CDR2 FQGNSA. Trimming shortened V by 1 base and J by 0 bases, and 10 bases separated the two germline ends. For the CDR3, the DNA is TGTGCCAGCAGCTTAGACCGGTCCTTCTCCTACGAGCAGTACTTC. Translating it yields CASSLDRSFSYEQYF.

The J gene is TRBJ2-7, the V gene TRBV30, with TRBD1 as a possible D gene (5 bases). The CDR3 length is 13 residues. Trimming took 5 bases from V and 3 from J, leaving 14 bases between them. Germline-derived CDR1 and CDR2 are GTSNPN and SVGIG (reference sequence). CDR3 protein: CAWAPRQGYEQYF. CDR3 DNA sequence: TGTGCCTGGGCCCCGCGCCAGGGCTACGAGCAGTACTTC.

The J gene is TRBJ2-1, the V gene TRBV18; D might be TRBD2 (5 bases). The V end lost 1 base, the J end lost 6 bases, and 13 bases lay between the germline ends. The V gene's germline CDR1 is KGHSH and CDR2 LQKENI. This CDR3 spans 15 amino acids. The CDR3 region has the DNA TGTGCCAGCTCACCACTTACTACTAGTCTCAATGAGCAGTTCTTC. Encoded protein: CASSPLTTSLNEQFF.

V gene TRBV4-2 combines with J gene TRBJ2-7, with D possibly matching TRBD1 (6 bases). V lost 0 bases and J lost 2, with 8 bases in between. The CDR3 has 14 amino acids. The germline V gene encodes CDR1 LGHNA and CDR2 YNFKEQ. CDR3: CASSQEGATYEQYF. DNA of the CDR3: TGTGCCAGCAGCCAAGAGGGGGCCACCTACGAGCAGTACTTC.

The genes are TRBV6-5 and TRBJ1-5; possibly TRBD1 for D (5 bases). This CDR3 contains 12 residues. Germline V gives CDR1 MNHEY, CDR2 SVGAGI. The V and J ends lost 7 bases and 8 bases respectively, with 12 bases between them. CDR3 in amino acids: CASIVGVKPQHF. CDR3 nucleotides: TGTGCCAGCATTGTAGGGGTTAAGCCCCAGCATTTT.